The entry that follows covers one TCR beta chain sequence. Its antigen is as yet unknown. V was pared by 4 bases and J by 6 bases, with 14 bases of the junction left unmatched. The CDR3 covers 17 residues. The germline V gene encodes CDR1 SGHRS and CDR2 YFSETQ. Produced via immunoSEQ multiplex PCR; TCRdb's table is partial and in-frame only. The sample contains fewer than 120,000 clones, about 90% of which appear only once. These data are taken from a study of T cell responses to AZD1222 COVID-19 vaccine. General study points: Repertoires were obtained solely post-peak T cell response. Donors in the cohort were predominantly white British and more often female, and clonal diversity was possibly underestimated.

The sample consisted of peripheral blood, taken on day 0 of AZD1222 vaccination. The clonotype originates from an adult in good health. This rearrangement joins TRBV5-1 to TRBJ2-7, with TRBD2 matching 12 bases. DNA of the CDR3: TGCGCCAGCAGCCCGCAGACTAGCGGGAGAGCGAGGGGCGAGCAGTACTTC. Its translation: CASSPQTSGRARGEQYF.